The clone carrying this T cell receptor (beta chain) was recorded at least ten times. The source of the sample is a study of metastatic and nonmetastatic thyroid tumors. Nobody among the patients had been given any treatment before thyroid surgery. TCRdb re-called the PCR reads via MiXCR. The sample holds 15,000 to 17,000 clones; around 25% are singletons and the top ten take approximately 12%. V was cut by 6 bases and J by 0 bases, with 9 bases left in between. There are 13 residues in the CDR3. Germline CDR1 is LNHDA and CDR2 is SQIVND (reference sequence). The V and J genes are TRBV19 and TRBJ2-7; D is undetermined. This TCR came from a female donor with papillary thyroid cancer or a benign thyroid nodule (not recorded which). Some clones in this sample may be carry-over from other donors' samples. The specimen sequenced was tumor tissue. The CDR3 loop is CASSRAASYEQYF. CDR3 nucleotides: TGTGCCAGTAGCCGGGCAGCCTCCTACGAGCAGTACTTC.